These T cell receptor beta chains were read from a single sample in a study of shared clonotypes between healthy human individuals. Clones were sequenced by immunoSEQ multiplex PCR, and TCRdb holds only the in-frame ones, with some missing. Of 2.5 million or so clones listed, approximately 90% are singletons. The sequencing sample was made of naive CD4+ T cells sorted from blood. All receptors come from a man between 18 and 29 years old in good health. Each CDR3 is given with its conserved first and last residue. D genes are given only for firm matches. Clone sizes are given selectively: once, few, many, or a class where the clone is expanded.

v_gene,j_gene,abundance,d_gene,CDR3nt,CDR3aa
TRBV7-2,TRBJ1-6,once,NA,TGTGCCAGCAGCTCAACAGGGAATTCACCCCTCCACTTT,CASSSTGNSPLHF
TRBV5-4,TRBJ2-3,once,NA,TGTGCCAGCAGCTTGGATTCTAGCGGCACAGATACGCAGTATTTT,CASSLDSSGTDTQYF
TRBV5-1,TRBJ2-3,once,NA,TGCGCCAGCACCCTAGAACCGGGGACAGATACGCAGTATTTT,CASTLEPGTDTQYF
TRBV19,TRBJ2-7,once,NA,TGTGCCAGTAGTACTTGGACAGACCTAAACGAGCAGTACTTC,CASSTWTDLNEQYF
TRBV11-3,TRBJ1-2,NA,NA,TGTGCCAGCAGCCCTTATCAGGTCCACCTTAACTATGGCTACACCTTC,CASSPYQVHLNYGYTF
TRBV2,TRBJ2-7,NA,NA,TGTGCCAGCAGTGGTACAGGCTACGAGCAGTACTTC,CASSGTGYEQYF
TRBV7-9,TRBJ2-5,once,NA,TGTGCCAGCAGCGACAGCCTCCAAGAGACCCAGTACTTC,CASSDSLQETQYF
TRBV27,TRBJ1-2,few,NA,TGTGCCAGCAGTTCCGGGGCGGGCGGCTACACCTTC,CASSSGAGGYTF
TRBV6-1,TRBJ1-3,NA,NA,TGTGCCAGCAGTGAACCCCGACAGAGCTCTGGAAACACCATATATTTT,CASSEPRQSSGNTIYF
TRBV18,TRBJ1-1,NA,NA,TGTGCCAGCTCACCCGCCAGTGCAATGAACACTGAAGCTTTCTTT,CASSPASAMNTEAFF
TRBV12-1,TRBJ2-1,NA,NA,TGTGCCACCTTACAGGTGAGAGGCCTCTACAATGAGCAGTTCTTC,CATLQVRGLYNEQFF
TRBV19,TRBJ1-6,NA,NA,TGTGCCACTCAACCCTCCGGGACGGCAAATTCACCCCTCCACTTT,CATQPSGTANSPLHF
TRBV30,TRBJ2-4,once,NA,TGTGCCTGGAAAGTAAAACAGGGCGAGTTTGGACTAGCCAAAAACATTCAGTACTTC,CAWKVKQGEFGLAKNIQYF
TRBV9,TRBJ1-2,NA,TRBD1,TGTGCCAGCAGCGTAGAAGGACGGGGACAGGGCTATGGCTACACCTTC,CASSVEGRGQGYGYTF
TRBV11-2,TRBJ2-1,few,TRBD2,TGTGCCAGCAGCCCAACTAGCGGGGGACCCAGCAACTCCTACAATGAGCAGTTCTTC,CASSPTSGGPSNSYNEQFF
TRBV7-2,TRBJ2-5,NA,NA,TGTGCCAGCAGCCCTGTGACAACGGGAGAGACCCAGTACTTC,CASSPVTTGETQYF
TRBV2,TRBJ1-6,NA,NA,TGTGCCAGCAGTGATACCAGCTCCTATAATTCACCCCTCCACTTT,CASSDTSSYNSPLHF
TRBV5-4,TRBJ2-7,NA,NA,TGTGCCAGCAGCTGGCACAGAGGCGAGCAGTACTTC,CASSWHRGEQYF
TRBV7-2,TRBJ2-7,NA,TRBD2,TGTGCCAGCAGCTTAGCAGCTAGCGGAGCCTACGAGCAGTACTTC,CASSLAASGAYEQYF
TRBV6-4,TRBJ1-2,NA,TRBD1,TGTGCCAGCAGTGATGGGCGGACAGGGCGCTATGGCTACACCTTC,CASSDGRTGRYGYTF
TRBV2,TRBJ2-5,NA,TRBD2,TGTGCCAGCATAACGGGCGGGAGGCAGACCCAGTACTTC,CASITGGRQTQYF
TRBV6-5,TRBJ2-7,NA,TRBD1,TGTGCCAGCAGCCGGGGACAGACCTACGAGCAGTACTTC,CASSRGQTYEQYF
TRBV18,TRBJ1-5,NA,NA,TGTGCCAGCTCACCCACACCGGGCAGTGCACAATATAGCAATCAGCCCCAGCATTTT,CASSPTPGSAQYSNQPQHF
TRBV10-1,TRBJ2-3,NA,NA,TGCGCCAGCAGCCCGGGAGTAAGATTTGCTACGCAGTATTTT,CASSPGVRFATQYF
TRBV7-9,TRBJ1-4,NA,NA,TGTGCCAGCAGCTTAGTTACGGCACAGAATGAAAAACTGTTTTTT,CASSLVTAQNEKLFF
TRBV6-5,TRBJ2-7,NA,NA,TGTGCCAGCAGTTACTCTTGGATATCCGGGGGCGAGCAGTACTTC,CASSYSWISGGEQYF
TRBV30,TRBJ1-5,few,NA,TGTGCCTGGAGTGTATCGGGGGATCAGCCCCAGCATTTT,CAWSVSGDQPQHF
TRBV2,TRBJ1-3,NA,NA,TGTGCCAGCAGTGAGTTGACGGTAGGAAACACCATATATTTT,CASSELTVGNTIYF
TRBV18,TRBJ2-3,NA,TRBD1,TGTGCCAGCTCCCCGGAGACAGGGTCAGATACGCAGTATTTT,CASSPETGSDTQYF
TRBV7-9,TRBJ1-1,few,NA,TGTGCCAGCAGCTTAGCGACAGAAGCTTTCTTT,CASSLATEAFF
TRBV10-2,TRBJ1-2,NA,TRBD1,TGCGCCAGCAGTGAGTTCGAAGGGGGCTCCCCCTATGGCTACACCTTC,CASSEFEGGSPYGYTF
TRBV5-1,TRBJ1-1,NA,TRBD1,TGCGCCAGCAGCTTGGAGGGGATAAGGGGGCTAGGGAACACTGAAGCTTTCTTT,CASSLEGIRGLGNTEAFF
TRBV6-6,TRBJ1-5,NA,NA,TGTGCCAGCAGTCTATTCAGGGATAACCAGCCCCAGCATTTT,CASSLFRDNQPQHF
TRBV5-1,TRBJ1-5,once,TRBD1,TGCGCCAGCAGCTTGGACAGGGGGCTCGGTCAGCCCCAGCATTTT,CASSLDRGLGQPQHF
TRBV6-1,TRBJ1-3,NA,NA,TGTGCCAGCAGTGAAGCCATATTAGGGGGAAACACCATATATTTT,CASSEAILGGNTIYF